This is a list of T cell receptor beta chains from one sample in a study of OX40 agonist ivuxolimab in advanced cancers. The data were produced by immunoSEQ multiplex PCR, yet TCRdb's version contains in-frame clones alone and is incomplete. The sample yields about 40,000 clones, about 88% seen once. Sample: CD4+ or CD8+ T cells sorted from blood, taken in a trial of the OX40 agonist ivuxolimab. All receptors come from an adult with an advanced solid tumor such as melanoma, head and neck, liver or kidney cancer. CDR3s include the opening cysteine and the closing phenylalanine or tryptophan. Fields, in order: J gene, clone size, V gene, D gene, CDR3 protein, CDR3 DNA. A D gene is named only where the DNA matches it firmly. Size is stated for part of the rows, as once, few or many counts, or as a class when the clone is expanded.

j_gene: TRBJ1-1
abundance: -
v_gene: TRBV13
d_gene: -
CDR3aa: CASSLGGMTEAFF
CDR3nt: TGTGCCAGCAGCTTAGGAGGGATGACTGAAGCTTTCTTT

j_gene: TRBJ2-7
abundance: -
v_gene: TRBV27
d_gene: -
CDR3aa: CASSSRTTGSTYEQYF
CDR3nt: TGTGCCAGCAGTTCTAGGACAACAGGGTCCACCTACGAGCAGTACTTC

j_gene: TRBJ2-5
abundance: -
v_gene: TRBV10-3
d_gene: -
CDR3aa: CAIRGGQAGQETQYF
CDR3nt: TGTGCCATCAGAGGGGGGCAGGCAGGCCAAGAGACCCAGTACTTC

j_gene: TRBJ1-3
abundance: -
v_gene: TRBV4-1
d_gene: -
CDR3aa: CASSQVQSSGNTIYF
CDR3nt: TGCGCCAGCAGCCAAGTACAAAGCTCTGGAAACACCATATATTTT

j_gene: TRBJ1-5
abundance: few
v_gene: TRBV27
d_gene: TRBD1
CDR3aa: CASSLWGTGHQPQHF
CDR3nt: TGTGCCAGCAGTTTATGGGGGACAGGTCATCAGCCCCAGCATTTT

j_gene: TRBJ1-5
abundance: -
v_gene: TRBV7-8
d_gene: -
CDR3aa: CASSLGGEQVNSNQPQHF
CDR3nt: TGTGCCAGCAGCTTAGGGGGGGAACAGGTTAATAGCAATCAGCCCCAGCATTTT

j_gene: TRBJ2-2
abundance: -
v_gene: TRBV6-6
d_gene: -
CDR3aa: CASRTTRDTGELFF
CDR3nt: TGTGCCAGCAGAACCACTAGGGACACCGGGGAGCTGTTTTTT

j_gene: TRBJ1-5
abundance: -
v_gene: TRBV4-1
d_gene: -
CDR3aa: CASSQLGQPQHF
CDR3nt: TGCGCCAGCAGCCAACTCGGGCAGCCCCAGCATTTT

j_gene: TRBJ2-7
abundance: once
v_gene: TRBV5-6
d_gene: -
CDR3aa: CASSLNLGRRSYEQYF
CDR3nt: TGTGCCAGCAGCTTGAATCTGGGGCGGAGGTCCTACGAGCAGTACTTC

j_gene: TRBJ2-1
abundance: -
v_gene: TRBV2
d_gene: -
CDR3aa: CASSRATIGGEQFF
CDR3nt: TGTGCCAGCAGCAGAGCTACCATCGGGGGTGAGCAGTTCTTC

j_gene: TRBJ2-3
abundance: -
v_gene: TRBV13
d_gene: -
CDR3aa: CASSFFPDTQYF
CDR3nt: TGTGCCAGCAGCTTCTTCCCGGATACGCAGTATTTT

j_gene: TRBJ1-6
abundance: -
v_gene: TRBV4-1
d_gene: -
CDR3aa: CASSQTLSLYNSPLHF
CDR3nt: TGCGCCAGCAGCCAAACCTTAAGCCTCTATAATTCACCCCTCCACTTT

j_gene: TRBJ2-7
abundance: -
v_gene: TRBV6-6
d_gene: -
CDR3aa: CASSVSGARPYEQYF
CDR3nt: TGTGCCAGCAGTGTCTCAGGCGCCCGTCCCTACGAGCAGTACTTC

j_gene: TRBJ2-7
abundance: -
v_gene: TRBV7-9
d_gene: TRBD1
CDR3aa: CASRLGTGGVGPYEQYF
CDR3nt: TGTGCCAGCAGACTAGGGACAGGTGGAGTGGGGCCCTACGAGCAGTACTTC

j_gene: TRBJ2-7
abundance: -
v_gene: TRBV19
d_gene: TRBD1
CDR3aa: CASSQGQGAHEQYF
CDR3nt: TGTGCCAGTAGTCAGGGACAGGGGGCCCACGAGCAGTACTTC

j_gene: TRBJ2-7
abundance: -
v_gene: TRBV15
d_gene: TRBD1
CDR3aa: CATSTFPGTEINEQYF
CDR3nt: TGTGCCACCAGCACCTTCCCGGGGACAGAAATAAACGAGCAGTACTTC

j_gene: TRBJ1-1
abundance: -
v_gene: TRBV28
d_gene: -
CDR3aa: CASSLPEAEAFF
CDR3nt: TGTGCCAGCAGTTTACCCGAGGCTGAAGCTTTCTTT

j_gene: TRBJ1-5
abundance: -
v_gene: TRBV5-5
d_gene: -
CDR3aa: CASSLGPPTGVNQPQHF
CDR3nt: TGTGCCAGCAGCTTGGGCCCGCCAACAGGTGTCAATCAGCCCCAGCATTTT

j_gene: TRBJ2-1
abundance: -
v_gene: TRBV30
d_gene: TRBD2
CDR3aa: CAWSLGASGSNEQFF
CDR3nt: TGTGCCTGGAGTCTTGGGGCTAGCGGGAGCAATGAGCAGTTCTTC

j_gene: TRBJ2-2
abundance: -
v_gene: TRBV7-9
d_gene: TRBD1
CDR3aa: CASSSTGGGTGELFF
CDR3nt: TGTGCCAGCAGCTCAACAGGGGGTGGGACCGGGGAGCTGTTTTTT

j_gene: TRBJ2-1
abundance: -
v_gene: TRBV28
d_gene: -
CDR3aa: CASSSLRPNEQFF
CDR3nt: TGTGCCAGCAGTTCCCTGCGCCCAAATGAGCAGTTCTTC

j_gene: TRBJ2-7
abundance: once
v_gene: TRBV7-6
d_gene: -
CDR3aa: CASSSPPEGSAYEQYF
CDR3nt: TGTGCCAGCAGCTCCCCTCCAGAGGGGTCGGCCTACGAGCAGTACTTC

j_gene: TRBJ2-3
abundance: -
v_gene: TRBV7-7
d_gene: -
CDR3aa: CASSSGGIDTQYF
CDR3nt: TGTGCTAGCAGCTCGGGGGGCATAGATACGCAGTATTTT